This is a list of T cell receptor beta chains from one sample in a study of spatial heterogeneity in lung cancer. TCRdb re-analysed the 5' RACE reads in MiXCR, keeping a single row per CDR3 protein. Seen here are tens of thousands of distinct CDR3 sequences, 15% to 25% observed once, and the top ten hold around 6.6%. The sequenced sample was PBMCs, obtained at surgery. These receptors were obtained from a male donor with early-stage non-small cell lung cancer. The CDR3 runs from the conserved cysteine through the conserved F or W. The D gene is left open where the match is weak. Some rows have no size entry. The others give once, few or many, or a class for an expanded clone.

>.|TRBJ2-7|TRBV2|.
TGTGCCAGCAGGGAAAGCACCTACGAGCAGTACTTC
CASRESTYEQYF
>.|TRBJ1-5|TRBV6-5|.
TGTGCCAGCAGTCGGGCAAATAGCAATCAGCCCCAGCATTTT
CASSRANSNQPQHF
>TRBD2|TRBJ2-3|TRBV6-2/TRBV6-3|few
TGTGCCAGCAAGCTTTCTAGCGGGGGAAGACAGTATTTT
CASKLSSGGRQYF
>.|TRBJ1-2|TRBV2|few
TGTGCCAGCAGTGGGACAGAAAACTATGGCTACACCTTC
CASSGTENYGYTF
>TRBD1|TRBJ2-4|TRBV11-2|many
TGTGCCAGCAGCACCCGGACAGGGGCCATTCAGTACTTC
CASSTRTGAIQYF
>.|TRBJ2-7|TRBV28|once
TGTGCCAGCAGTTTCCCGCCAGCTCCCTACGAGCAGTACTTC
CASSFPPAPYEQYF
>TRBD1|TRBJ1-2|TRBV10-3|many
TGTGCCATCACCGACCCGACAGGGTTGGGCTATGGCTACACCTTC
CAITDPTGLGYGYTF
>.|TRBJ2-7|TRBV29-1|many
TGCAGCGTTGGCCGCGGTGCCTACGAGCAGTACTTC
CSVGRGAYEQYF
>TRBD1|TRBJ2-1|TRBV6-5|few
TGTGCCAGCAGTCCTGACAGGGATCTCTACAATGAGCAGTTCTTC
CASSPDRDLYNEQFF
>.|TRBJ1-1|TRBV6-2/TRBV6-3|.
TGTGCCAGCAGACAAGGGGGAATGAACACTGAAGCTTTCTTT
CASRQGGMNTEAFF
>TRBD1|TRBJ1-2|TRBV7-2|.
TGTGCCAGCAGCTTAGGGGACAGGCTACTCTATGGCTACACCTTC
CASSLGDRLLYGYTF
>.|TRBJ1-1|TRBV3-1|.
TGTGCCAGCAGCCAAGATACTGTTCCGAGGGGTGAAGCTTTCTTT
CASSQDTVPRGEAFF
>.|TRBJ2-5|TRBV27|.
TGTGCCAGCAGTTCCAGGGGGACCCAGTACTTC
CASSSRGTQYF
>.|TRBJ1-5|TRBV7-8|few
TGTGCCAGCAGCTGGAACCAACAGGGACCCAATCAGCCCCAGCATTTT
CASSWNQQGPNQPQHF
>.|TRBJ2-2|TRBV10-3|many
TGTGCCACCGCGCGGGAAAACACCGGGGAGCTGTTTTTT
CATARENTGELFF
>.|TRBJ1-5|TRBV23-1|.
TGCGCCAGCAGTCAATCGATGGGACCTTATCCCGTAATTTTAAATCAGCCCCAGCATTTT
CASSQSMGPYPVILNQPQHF
>.|TRBJ2-7|TRBV6-7|.
TGTGCCAGCAGGCCTATCCGGGACAACCTAGGGACCTACGAGCAGTACTTC
CASRPIRDNLGTYEQYF
>TRBD1|TRBJ1-1|TRBV12-3/TRBV12-4|.
TGTGCCAGCAATTCGGGACAGGCCACTGAAGCTTTCTTT
CASNSGQATEAFF
>.|TRBJ2-2|TRBV7-2|.
TGTGCCAGCAGCGCAGGGCTGGGCACCGGGGAGCTGTTTTTT
CASSAGLGTGELFF
>.|TRBJ2-7|TRBV28|.
TGTGCCAGCACCCCCGCTAGCGCTAAATCCTCCTACGAGCAGTACTTC
CASTPASAKSSYEQYF
>.|TRBJ2-2|TRBV11-3|few
TGTGCCAGCAGCTTACGATTTCCCCCGACTCCGAACACCGGGGAGCTGTTTTTT
CASSLRFPPTPNTGELFF
>TRBD2|TRBJ2-1|TRBV18|few
TGTGCCAGCTCAAAACTTGGCGGGGGGGAGTACAATGAGCAGTTCTTC
CASSKLGGGEYNEQFF
>TRBD1|TRBJ1-4|TRBV19|.
TGTGCCAGTAGTACAGGGGGCCACGGTGAAAAACTGTTTTTT
CASSTGGHGEKLFF
>.|TRBJ2-3|TRBV6-1|.
TGTGCCAGCAGTCCGGCCCGTTGGGGGGGGCGCGTGCCAGATACGCAGTATTTT
CASSPARWGGRVPDTQYF
>.|TRBJ2-7|TRBV24-1|.
TGTGCCACCAGTGATTTGGACGAGCAGTACTTC
CATSDLDEQYF
>.|TRBJ2-2|TRBV6-2/TRBV6-3|few
TGTGCCAGCAGCAGTGGAGGGGAACCCGGGGAGCTGTTTTTT
CASSSGGEPGELFF
>TRBD1|TRBJ2-1|TRBV28|.
TGTGCCAGCAGCCGGCGGGACAGGGTATTTGAGCAGTTCTTC
CASSRRDRVFEQFF
>TRBD2|TRBJ2-7|TRBV19|many
TGTGCCAGTAGTATAGTAGCGGGAGGATACGAGCAGTACTTC
CASSIVAGGYEQYF
>.|TRBJ2-1|TRBV19|once
TGTGCCAGTAACCCGGGTGGGATCGGCTACAATGAGCAGTTCTTC
CASNPGGIGYNEQFF
>.|TRBJ2-3|TRBV5-1|few
TGCGCCAGCAGCTTGGAAGTCGGCGGGTACACAGATACGCAGTATTTT
CASSLEVGGYTDTQYF
>TRBD2|TRBJ2-2|TRBV28|.
TGTGCCAGCAGTTCTAGACTAGCGGAGAACACCGGGGAGCTGTTTTTT
CASSSRLAENTGELFF
>.|TRBJ2-5|TRBV20-1|few
TGCAGTGCTAGAGAGCGTCAAGAGACCCAGTACTTC
CSARERQETQYF
>.|TRBJ2-2|TRBV28|few
TGTGCCAGCAGTTTAAGGCCTGGCAGGGGCGAGAGGACCGGGGAGCTGTTTTTT
CASSLRPGRGERTGELFF
>TRBD1|TRBJ2-3|TRBV28|many
TGTGCCAGCAGTTTCGGGACAGCTAGCACAGATACGCAGTATTTT
CASSFGTASTDTQYF
>.|TRBJ1-6|TRBV19|few
TGTGCCAGTAGTTGGCAGCAGAATTCACCCCTCCACTTT
CASSWQQNSPLHF
>.|TRBJ2-7|TRBV20-1|.
TGCAGTGCGGGTGACACCTACGAGCAGTACTTC
CSAGDTYEQYF
>.|TRBJ2-7|TRBV9|.
TGTGCCAGCAGCGTAGTTGGGTTTAGCGACGAGCAGTACTTC
CASSVVGFSDEQYF
>.|TRBJ1-1|TRBV7-2|many
TGTGCCAGCAGCTTTCGAGCGAACACTGAAGCTTTCTTT
CASSFRANTEAFF
>.|TRBJ1-2|TRBV3-1|.
TGTGCCAGCAGCCAATATCAGGGGTTCGACTATGGCTACACCTTC
CASSQYQGFDYGYTF
>TRBD2|TRBJ2-3|TRBV28|few
TGTGCCAGCAAAACCCCCGGACTAGCGGGAGATACGCAGTATTTT
CASKTPGLAGDTQYF
>TRBD2|TRBJ2-3|TRBV28|few
TGTGCCAGCGGCGGGAGTGAATACACAGATACGCAGTATTTT
CASGGSEYTDTQYF
>.|TRBJ2-5|TRBV7-8|once
TGTGCCAGCAGCCCACCAGGGGCCCAGTACTTC
CASSPPGAQYF
>TRBD1|TRBJ2-5|TRBV4-3|many
TGCGCCAGCAGCAAAACAGGGGGCGCAGAGACCCAGTACTTC
CASSKTGGAETQYF
>TRBD1|TRBJ2-3|TRBV7-2|once
TGTGCCAGCAGCTCCAGGACAGGAGACACAACAGATACGCAGTATTTT
CASSSRTGDTTDTQYF
>.|TRBJ2-4|TRBV19|few
TGTGCCAGTAGTATAGCCCCGGGTAGCCAAATCCAGTACTTC
CASSIAPGSQIQYF
>.|TRBJ1-5|TRBV28|.
TGTGCCAGCAGTTTAGGGGGCCAGCCCCAGCATTTT
CASSLGGQPQHF
>TRBD1|TRBJ1-2|TRBV28|few
TGTGCCAGCAGTCTACCGACAGGGGTGGACTATGGCTACACCTTC
CASSLPTGVDYGYTF
>TRBD2|TRBJ2-5|TRBV10-2|.
TGCGCCAGCAGGGAACAGCGGGGGGGCCTCCAGTACTTC
CASREQRGGLQYF
>.|TRBJ1-5|TRBV18|many
TGTGCCAGCTCACCATCGGAGAATCAGCCCCAGCATTTT
CASSPSENQPQHF
>TRBD1|TRBJ1-1|TRBV28|many
TGTGCCAGCAGTAATGACAGGGGTCCCATCACTGAAGCTTTCTTT
CASSNDRGPITEAFF
>.|TRBJ1-4|TRBV7-2|.
TGTGCCAGCAGCCCTGGTGGGTTCCCAAATGAAAAACTGTTTTTT
CASSPGGFPNEKLFF